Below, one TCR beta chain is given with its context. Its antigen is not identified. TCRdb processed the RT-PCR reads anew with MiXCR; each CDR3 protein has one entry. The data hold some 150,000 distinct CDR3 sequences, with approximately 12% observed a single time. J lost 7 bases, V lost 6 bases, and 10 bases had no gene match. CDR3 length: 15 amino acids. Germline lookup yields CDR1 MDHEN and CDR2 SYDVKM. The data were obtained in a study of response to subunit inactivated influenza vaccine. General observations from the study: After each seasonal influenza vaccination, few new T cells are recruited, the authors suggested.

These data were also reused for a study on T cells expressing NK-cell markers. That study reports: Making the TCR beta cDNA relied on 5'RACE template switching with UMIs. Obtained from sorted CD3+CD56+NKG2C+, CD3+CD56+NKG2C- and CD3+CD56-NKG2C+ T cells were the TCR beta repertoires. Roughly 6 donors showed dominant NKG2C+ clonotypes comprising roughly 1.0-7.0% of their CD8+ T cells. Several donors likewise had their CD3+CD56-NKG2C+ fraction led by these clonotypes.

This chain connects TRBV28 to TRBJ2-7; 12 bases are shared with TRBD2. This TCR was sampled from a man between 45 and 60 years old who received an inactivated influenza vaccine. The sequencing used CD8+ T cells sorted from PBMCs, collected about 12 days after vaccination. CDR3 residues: CASRTLAGGVREQYF. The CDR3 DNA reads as TGTGCCAGCAGAACTCTAGCGGGAGGGGTCCGGGAGCAGTACTTC.